This TCR beta chain was profiled in a study of blood T cell repertoires in COVID-19. Overall study: T cells, B-cell-depleted T cells, or PBMCs supplied cDNA or gDNA.

V was clipped by 1 base and J by 3 bases; unmatched bases: 5. This CDR3 is built from 15 residues. Germline CDR1 SGHNT, CDR2 YENEEA. Across under 25 US areas, participants ranged in age from about 18 to 90 years. A PCR-confirmed or clinician-diagnosed COVID-19 case had contacted exposed participants within 2 weeks of entry. Original processing methods: It was from reference gene primer amplification that nucleated cell counts were estimated. Some clones are missing from TCRdb's copy, which holds only in-frame ones; the method was immunoSEQ multiplex PCR. V, J and clone size are those of that table, while D and trimming were read from the DNA. The table lists approximately 250,000 clones, about 87% of them singletons.

The chain links TRBV11-3 to TRBJ1-2; 7 bases line up with TRBD1. The clonotype comes from a middle-aged woman who had been exposed to COVID-19. Sequencing was done on a sample of PBMCs or T cells enriched from blood (not recorded which). In DNA form, the CDR3 reads TGTGCCAGCAGCTTAGCCCCGACAGGGTACTATGGCTACACCTTC. Amino acids: CASSLAPTGYYGYTF.